The TCR beta chain described here comes from a study of blood T cell repertoires in COVID-19. The overall study: The United States, Italy and Spain provided the acute and convalescent COVID-19 samples.

Trimming stripped 5 bases from V and 6 bases from J, with 11 bases between. From germline, CDR1 is SGHVS and CDR2 FNYEAQ. The CDR3 loop spans 13 amino acids. In the source study's methods: Reference gene primer amplification in the assay estimated nucleated cell counts. Method: immunoSEQ multiplex PCR; TCRdb's copy keeps in-frame clones and lacks some. D and trimming come from the DNA, and the V and J calls and clone size come from that table. The table has some 170,000 clones, around four fifths seen once. V is TRBV7-6 and J is TRBJ1-5, with D hard to call. This TCR came from a man aged 65 to 85 with acute or convalescent COVID-19. What was sequenced was peripheral blood. CDR3 region: CASSPGDAQPQHF. CDR3 DNA sequence: TGTGCCAGCAGCCCCGGAGACGCTCAGCCCCAGCATTTT.